This is a list of T cell receptor beta chains from one sample in a study of OX40 agonist ivuxolimab in advanced cancers. The assay was immunoSEQ multiplex PCR, and TCRdb's table has in-frame clones only and misses some. The sample consists of approximately 81,000 clones, roughly 80% of them appearing once. This specimen was CD4+ or CD8+ T cells sorted from blood, taken in a trial of the OX40 agonist ivuxolimab. These receptors were collected from an adult with an advanced solid tumor such as melanoma, head and neck, liver or kidney cancer. Each CDR3 is given with its conserved first and last residue. D genes are given only for firm matches. A row's size may be missing; if present it is once, few, many or a size class.

D	size	J	V	DNA	CDR3
-	many	TRBJ1-2	TRBV11-2	TGTGCCAGCAGCTTAGTCAAGGTCGGCTACACCTTC	CASSLVKVGYTF
-	-	TRBJ2-3	TRBV2	TGTGCCAGCAGCGTAGCTGTTGGCGGGGATACGCAGTATTTT	CASSVAVGGDTQYF
TRBD1	few	TRBJ1-5	TRBV6-1	TGTGCCAGCAGTACAGGGGGCTACAATCAGCCCCAGCATTTT	CASSTGGYNQPQHF
-	-	TRBJ1-5	TRBV7-9	TGTGCCAGCAGCTTGGGGACGAGGGGTCAGCCCCAGCATTTT	CASSLGTRGQPQHF
-	once	TRBJ2-1	TRBV5-4	TGTGCCAGCAGCCACCAGGAAAAAATCAACAATGAGCAGTTCTTC	CASSHQEKINNEQFF
-	-	TRBJ2-5	TRBV14	TGTGCCAGCAGCCAAGTACTAGATTGGGAGACCCAGTACTTC	CASSQVLDWETQYF
-	few	TRBJ2-1	TRBV7-2	TGTGCCAGCAGCCCACCCGCGTACTCCTACAATGAGCAGTTCTTC	CASSPPAYSYNEQFF
TRBD2	few	TRBJ2-1	TRBV10-3	TGTGCCATAACTAGCGGGGGGCACAATGAGCAGTTCTTC	CAITSGGHNEQFF
TRBD1	medium-sized	TRBJ1-5	TRBV19	TGTGCCAGTAGAGTCGTGGGACAGCCAAATCAGCCCCAGCATTTT	CASRVVGQPNQPQHF
-	-	TRBJ2-6	TRBV11-2	TGTGCCAGCAGCTTAGGGGCAGGGTCTGGGGCCAACGTCCTGACTTTC	CASSLGAGSGANVLTF